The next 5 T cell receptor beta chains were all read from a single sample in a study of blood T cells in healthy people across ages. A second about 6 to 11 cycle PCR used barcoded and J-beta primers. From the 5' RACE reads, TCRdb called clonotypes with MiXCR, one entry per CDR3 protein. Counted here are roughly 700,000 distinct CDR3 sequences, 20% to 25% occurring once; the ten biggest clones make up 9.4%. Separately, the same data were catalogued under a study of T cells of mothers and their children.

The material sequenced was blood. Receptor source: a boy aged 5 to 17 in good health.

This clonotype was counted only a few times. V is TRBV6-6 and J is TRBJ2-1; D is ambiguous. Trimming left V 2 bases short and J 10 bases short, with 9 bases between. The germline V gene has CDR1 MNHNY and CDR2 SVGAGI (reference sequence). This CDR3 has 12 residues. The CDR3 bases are TGTGCCAGCAGTTACACGAGCTGGGAGCAGTTCTTC. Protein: CASSYTSWEQFF.

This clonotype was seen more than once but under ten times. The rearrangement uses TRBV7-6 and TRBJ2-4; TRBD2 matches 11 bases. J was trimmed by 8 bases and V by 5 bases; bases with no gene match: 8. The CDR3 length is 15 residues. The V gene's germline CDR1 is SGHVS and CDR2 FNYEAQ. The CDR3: CASSPFSGREDIQYF. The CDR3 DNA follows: TGTGCCAGCAGCCCCTTTAGCGGGAGGGAGGACATTCAGTACTTC.

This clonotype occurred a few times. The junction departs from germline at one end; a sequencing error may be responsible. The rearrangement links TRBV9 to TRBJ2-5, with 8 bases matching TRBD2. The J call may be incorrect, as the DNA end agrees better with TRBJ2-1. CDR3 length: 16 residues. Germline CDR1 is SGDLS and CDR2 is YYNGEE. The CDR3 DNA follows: TGTGCCGGCAGCGTATGGGCTAGCGGGCGGGGGGATGAGCAGTTCTTC. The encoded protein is CAGSVWASGRGDEQFF.

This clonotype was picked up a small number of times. This CDR3 reads CASSQEAAPGELFF. As DNA, the CDR3 is TGTGCCAGCAGCCAAGAAGCGGCACCGGGGGAGCTGTTTTTT. This chain connects TRBV4-2 to TRBJ2-2; weak D call: TRBD2 (5 bases). Per germline, CDR1 LGHNA and CDR2 YNFKEQ. The ends were cut back, 0 bases at V and 8 bases at J, with 10 bases in the middle. CDR3 length: 14 residues.

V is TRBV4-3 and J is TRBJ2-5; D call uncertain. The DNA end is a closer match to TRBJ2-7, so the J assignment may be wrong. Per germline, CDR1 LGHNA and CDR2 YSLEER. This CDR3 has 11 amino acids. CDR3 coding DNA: TGCGCCAGGCTGCTTTCCTACGAGCAGTACTTC. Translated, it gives CARLLSYEQYF.